This paragraph covers one T cell receptor beta chain sequence. The antigen it binds to is not known. Per-nucleotide qualities are absent, and no much larger clonotype sits a single base away. These data belong to a study of blood T cell repertoires in COVID-19 (TCRdb year 2020). As for the study more broadly: Collaborator samples came from the United States, Italy and Spain and covered acute and convalescent phases of COVID-19. The material from the prospective study consisted of cDNA or gDNA derived from T cells, B-cell-depleted T cells, or PBMCs. The dataset comprised deeply sampled blood TCRbeta repertoires from subjects exposed to, actively infected with, or recovered from COVID-19. The repertoires were made available in a free public database intended to serve as a resource for research on the immune response to SARS-CoV-2. The samples were drawn from the first 160 participants of the ongoing ImmuneRACE study and from under 1,500 subjects provided by 6 global collaborators. The sample metadata nearly always contained a de-identified subject ID, COVID-19 status, age in years and sex. Where available, HLA class I and class II types were obtained from metadata supplied by the sample provider rather than from assay-based typing. Findings and caveats that apply to the study as a whole: The amount of clinical and demographic metadata varied by source and participant and was provided uncurated.

Participants in the prospective study were aged about 18 to 95 years, lived in more than 20 United States geographic areas, and enrolled through a virtual design. To assign participants to cohorts, the prospective study relied on clinical history that participants themselves reported in a screening survey and a study questionnaire. Each participant in the prospective study had whole blood, serum and a nasopharyngeal or oropharyngeal swab collected by mobile phlebotomists. Prospective study participants could optionally give additional blood draws and questionnaires over an approximately 2-month period. Blood samples from the prospective study were shipped frozen or at room temperature prior to DNA extraction. From its cysteine to its phenylalanine, the CDR3 spans 14 amino acids. The sequence is cut down to CDR3 DNA, 42 bases in frame from base 1. Sequences SGHDT (CDR1) and YYEEEE (CDR2) are obtained from the germline V gene. Unmatched junction bases come to 9, with V trimmed by 6 bases and J by 5 bases.

The immunoSEQ Assay, a bias-controlled multiplex PCR, was used to amplify TCRbeta CDR3 regions from genomic DNA. Per the original workflow: Nucleated cell counts per sample were estimated from amplification of reference gene primers within the assay. To quantify the absolute abundance of each unique TCRbeta CDR3 rearrangement, sequence reads were collapsed and filtered. Productive Simpson clonality was computed per sample as the square root of Simpson's diversity index over productive rearrangements. The source is immuneACCESS, and TCRdb retained only in-frame sequences with V and J called. Part of the clones is not carried over; for the studies checked, unresolved V genes explain less than half of this, and the remainder is unexplained. The V and J calls and clone size are taken from that table; D and trimming were inferred from the DNA. The sample table lists approximately 210,000 clones, about four fifths of them with a count of one. The ten biggest clones cover approximately 9% of the sample.

This receptor was identified in a woman aged 50 to 65 with acute COVID-19. Recombination connected TRBV5-6 to TRBJ1-2, with 8 junctional bases fitting TRBD1. Sequenced: PBMCs or T cells enriched from blood (not recorded which). The CDR3 has the sequence CASKTGGTLYGYTF. The DNA reads TGTGCCAGCAAAACAGGGGGGACTCTTTATGGCTACACCTTC.